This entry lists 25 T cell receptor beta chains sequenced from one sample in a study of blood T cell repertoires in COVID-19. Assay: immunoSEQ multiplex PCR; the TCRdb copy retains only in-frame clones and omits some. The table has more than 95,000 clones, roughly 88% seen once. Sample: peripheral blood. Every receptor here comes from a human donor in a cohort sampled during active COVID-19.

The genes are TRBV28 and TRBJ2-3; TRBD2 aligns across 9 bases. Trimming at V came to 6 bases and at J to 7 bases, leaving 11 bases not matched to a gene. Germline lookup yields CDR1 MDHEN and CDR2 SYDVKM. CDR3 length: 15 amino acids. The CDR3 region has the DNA TGTGCCAGCAGCTTCCATGAGCGGGAGGTCTATACGCAGTATTTT. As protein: CASSFHEREVYTQYF.

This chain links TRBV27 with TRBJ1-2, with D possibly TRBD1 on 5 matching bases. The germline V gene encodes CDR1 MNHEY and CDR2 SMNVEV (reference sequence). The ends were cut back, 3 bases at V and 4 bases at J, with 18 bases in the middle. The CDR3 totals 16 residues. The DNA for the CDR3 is TGTGCCAGCAGTTTTCTTGGGGCGGGGGGTTCCTATGGCTACACCTTC. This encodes CASSFLGAGGSYGYTF.

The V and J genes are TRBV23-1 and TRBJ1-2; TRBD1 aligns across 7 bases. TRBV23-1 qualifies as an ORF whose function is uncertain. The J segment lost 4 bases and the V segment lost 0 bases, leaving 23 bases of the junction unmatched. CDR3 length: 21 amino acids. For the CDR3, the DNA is TGCGCCAGCAGTCAATCGAAACAACTTAGACAGGGATTTAGGCCTTTCTATGGCTACACCTTC. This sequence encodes CASSQSKQLRQGFRPFYGYTF.

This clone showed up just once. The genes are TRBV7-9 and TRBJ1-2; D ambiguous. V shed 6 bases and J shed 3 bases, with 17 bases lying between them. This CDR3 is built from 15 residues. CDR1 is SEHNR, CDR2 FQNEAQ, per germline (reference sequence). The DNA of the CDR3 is TGTGCCAGCAGGGAGGTGGTCGGAAACGACTATGGCTACACCTTC. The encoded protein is CASREVVGNDYGYTF.

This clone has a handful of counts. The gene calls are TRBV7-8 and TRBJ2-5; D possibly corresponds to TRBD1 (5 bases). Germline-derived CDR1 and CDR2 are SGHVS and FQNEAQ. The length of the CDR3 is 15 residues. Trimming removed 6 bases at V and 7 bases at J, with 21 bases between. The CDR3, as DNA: TGTGCCAGCAGGGATGGGGCAGGGTCCCGGGCGACCCAGTACTTC. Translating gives CASRDGAGSRATQYF.

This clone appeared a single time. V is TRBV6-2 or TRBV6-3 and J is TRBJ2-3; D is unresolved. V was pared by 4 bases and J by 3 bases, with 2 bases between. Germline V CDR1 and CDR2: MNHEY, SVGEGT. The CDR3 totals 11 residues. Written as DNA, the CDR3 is TGTGCCAGCAGTTCAACAGATACGCAGTATTTT. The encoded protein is CASSSTDTQYF.

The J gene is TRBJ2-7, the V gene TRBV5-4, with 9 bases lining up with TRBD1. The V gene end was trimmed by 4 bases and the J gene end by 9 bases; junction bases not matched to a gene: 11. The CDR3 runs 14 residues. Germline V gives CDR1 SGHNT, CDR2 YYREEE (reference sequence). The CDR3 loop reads CASSQGQGETGQYF. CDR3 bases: TGTGCCAGCAGCCAGGGACAGGGCGAGACAGGGCAGTACTTC. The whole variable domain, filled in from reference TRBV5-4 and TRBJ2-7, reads ETGVTQSPTHLIKTRGQQVTLRCSSQSGHNTVSWYQQALGQGPQFIFQYYREEENGRGNFPPRFSGLQFPNYSSELNVNALELDDSALYLCASSQGQGETGQYFGPGTRLTVT.

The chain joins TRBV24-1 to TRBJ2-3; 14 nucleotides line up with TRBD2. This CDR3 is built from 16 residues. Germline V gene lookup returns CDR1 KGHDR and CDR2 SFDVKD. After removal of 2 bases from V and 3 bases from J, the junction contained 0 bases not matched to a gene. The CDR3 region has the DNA TGTGCCACCAGTGATTGGACTAGCGGGGGGACAGATACGCAGTATTTT. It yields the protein CATSDWTSGGTDTQYF.

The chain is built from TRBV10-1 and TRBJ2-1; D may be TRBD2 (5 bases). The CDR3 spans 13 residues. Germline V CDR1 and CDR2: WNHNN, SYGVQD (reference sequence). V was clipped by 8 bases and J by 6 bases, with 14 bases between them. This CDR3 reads CASCPVGSNEQFF. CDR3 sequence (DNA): TGCGCCAGCTGTCCGGTAGGGAGCAATGAGCAGTTCTTC.

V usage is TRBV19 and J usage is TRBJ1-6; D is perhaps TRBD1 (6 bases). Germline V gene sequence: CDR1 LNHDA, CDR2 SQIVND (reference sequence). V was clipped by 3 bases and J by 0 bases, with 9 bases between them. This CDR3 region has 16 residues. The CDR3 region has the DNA TGTGCCAGTAGTATGGACAGAAACTCCTATAATTCACCCCTCCACTTT. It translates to CASSMDRNSYNSPLHF.

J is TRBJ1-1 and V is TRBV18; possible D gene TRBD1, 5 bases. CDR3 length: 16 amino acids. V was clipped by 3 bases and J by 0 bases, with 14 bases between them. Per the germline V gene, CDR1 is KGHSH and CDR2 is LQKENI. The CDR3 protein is CASSPDIDRMNTEAFF. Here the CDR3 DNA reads TGTGCCAGCTCACCTGATATAGACAGAATGAACACTGAAGCTTTCTTT.

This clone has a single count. The DNA of the CDR3 is TGTGCCAGCAGACGGGAAGCGAGGTCTAGTGAAGCTTTCTTT. It codes for CASRREARSSEAFF. The gene calls are TRBV5-6 and TRBJ1-1; D is unresolved. This CDR3 has 14 residues. CDR1 and CDR2 (germline): SGHDT, YYEEEE. V lost 5 bases, J lost 7 bases, and 18 bases lay in between.

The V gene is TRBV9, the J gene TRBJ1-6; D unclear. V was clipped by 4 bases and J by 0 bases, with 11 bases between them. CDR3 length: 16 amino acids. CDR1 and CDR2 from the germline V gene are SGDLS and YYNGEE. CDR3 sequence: CASSNTRSSYNSPLHF. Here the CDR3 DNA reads TGTGCCAGCAGCAACACGCGGAGCTCCTATAATTCACCCCTCCACTTT. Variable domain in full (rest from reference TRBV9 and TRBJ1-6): DSGVTQTPKHLITATGQRVTLRCSPRSGDLSVYWYQQSLDQGLQFLIQYYNGEERAKGNILERFSAQQFPDLHSELNLSSLELGDSALYFCASSNTRSSYNSPLHFGNGTRLTVT.

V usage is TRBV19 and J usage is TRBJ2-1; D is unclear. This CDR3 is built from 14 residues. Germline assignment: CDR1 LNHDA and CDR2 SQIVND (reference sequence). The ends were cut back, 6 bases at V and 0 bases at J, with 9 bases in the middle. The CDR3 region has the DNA TGTGCCAGTAGGGGCGTGAGCTCCTACAATGAGCAGTTCTTC. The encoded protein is CASRGVSSYNEQFF.

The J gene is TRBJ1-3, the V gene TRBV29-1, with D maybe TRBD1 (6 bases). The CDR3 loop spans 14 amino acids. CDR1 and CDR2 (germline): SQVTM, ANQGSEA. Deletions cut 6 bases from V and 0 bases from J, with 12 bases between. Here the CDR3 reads CSVLDRSSGNTIYF. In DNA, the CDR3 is TGCAGCGTGCTGGACAGAAGCTCTGGAAACACCATATATTTT. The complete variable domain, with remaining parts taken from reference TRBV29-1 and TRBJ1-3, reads SAVISQKPSRDICQRGTSLTIQCQVDSQVTMMFWYRQQPGQSLTLIATANQGSEATYESGFVIDKFPISRPNLTFSTLTVSNMSPEDSSIYLCSVLDRSSGNTIYFGEGSWLTVV.

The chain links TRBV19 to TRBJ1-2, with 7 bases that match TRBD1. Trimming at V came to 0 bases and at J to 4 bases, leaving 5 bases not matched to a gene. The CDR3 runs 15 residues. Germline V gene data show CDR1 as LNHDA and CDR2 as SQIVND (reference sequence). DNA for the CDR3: TGTGCCAGTAGTATAGATCCGACAGGGATCTATGGCTACACCTTC. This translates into CASSIDPTGIYGYTF.

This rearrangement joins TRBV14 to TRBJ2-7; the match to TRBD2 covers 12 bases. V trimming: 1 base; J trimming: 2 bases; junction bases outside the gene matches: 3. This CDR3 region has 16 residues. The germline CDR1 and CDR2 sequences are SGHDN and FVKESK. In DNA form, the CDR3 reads TGTGCCAGCAGCCAAGGGACTAGCGGGGACCCCTACGAGCAGTACTTC. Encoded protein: CASSQGTSGDPYEQYF.

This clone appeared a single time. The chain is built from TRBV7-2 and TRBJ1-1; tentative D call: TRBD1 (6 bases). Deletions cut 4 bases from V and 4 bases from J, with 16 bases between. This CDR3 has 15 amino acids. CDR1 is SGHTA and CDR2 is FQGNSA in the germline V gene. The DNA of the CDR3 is TGTGCCAGCAGCTCTGGGTATCTGGGGGCCACTGAAGCTTTCTTT. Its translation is CASSSGYLGATEAFF. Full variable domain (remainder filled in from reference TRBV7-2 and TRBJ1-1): GAGVSQSPSNKVTEKGKDVELRCDPISGHTALYWYRQSLGQGLEFLIYFQGNSAPDKSGLPSDRFSAERTGGSVSTLTIQRTQQEDSAVYLCASSSGYLGATEAFFGQGTRLTVV.

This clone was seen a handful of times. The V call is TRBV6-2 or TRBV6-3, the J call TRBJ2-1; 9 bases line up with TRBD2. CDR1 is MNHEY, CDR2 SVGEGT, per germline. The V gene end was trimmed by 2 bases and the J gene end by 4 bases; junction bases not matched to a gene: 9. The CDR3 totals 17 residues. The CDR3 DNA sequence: TGTGCCAGCAGTTACGTCAAAAGGACTAGCGAATACAATGAGCAGTTCTTC. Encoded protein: CASSYVKRTSEYNEQFF.

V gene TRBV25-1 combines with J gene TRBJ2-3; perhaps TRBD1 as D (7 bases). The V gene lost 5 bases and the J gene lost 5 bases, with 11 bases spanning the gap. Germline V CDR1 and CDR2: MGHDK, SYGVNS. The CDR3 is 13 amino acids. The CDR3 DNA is TGTGCCAGCAGTCCCAGGGGGGTAGATACGCAGTATTTT. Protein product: CASSPRGVDTQYF. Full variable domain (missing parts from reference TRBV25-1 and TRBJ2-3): EADIYQTPRYLVIGTGKKITLECSQTMGHDKMYWYQQDPGMELHLIHYSYGVNSTEKGDLSSESTVSRIRTEHFPLTLESARPSHTSQYLCASSPRGVDTQYFGPGTRLTVL.

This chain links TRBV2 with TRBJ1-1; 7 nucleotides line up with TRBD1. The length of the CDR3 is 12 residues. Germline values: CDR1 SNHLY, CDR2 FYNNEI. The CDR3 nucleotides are TGTGCTTTAGAAGGGGGCCTCCCTACGGCTTTCTTT. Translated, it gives CALEGGLPTAFF.

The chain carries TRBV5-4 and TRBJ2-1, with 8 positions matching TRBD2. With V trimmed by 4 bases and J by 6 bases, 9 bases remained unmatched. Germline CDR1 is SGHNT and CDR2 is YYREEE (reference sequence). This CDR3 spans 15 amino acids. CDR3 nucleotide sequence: TGTGCCAGCAGCCGAACAGAGCGGGAGCTCAATGAGCAGTTCTTC. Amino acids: CASSRTERELNEQFF. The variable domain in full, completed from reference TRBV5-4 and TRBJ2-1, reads ETGVTQSPTHLIKTRGQQVTLRCSSQSGHNTVSWYQQALGQGPQFIFQYYREEENGRGNFPPRFSGLQFPNYSSELNVNALELDDSALYLCASSRTERELNEQFFGPGTRLTVL.

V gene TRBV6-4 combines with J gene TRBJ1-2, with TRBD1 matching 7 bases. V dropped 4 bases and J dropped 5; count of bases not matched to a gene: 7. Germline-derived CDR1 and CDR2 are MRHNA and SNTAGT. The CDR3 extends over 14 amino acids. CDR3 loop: CASSAGRDSYGYTF. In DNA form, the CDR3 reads TGTGCCAGCAGTGCCGGACGGGACAGTTATGGCTACACCTTC.

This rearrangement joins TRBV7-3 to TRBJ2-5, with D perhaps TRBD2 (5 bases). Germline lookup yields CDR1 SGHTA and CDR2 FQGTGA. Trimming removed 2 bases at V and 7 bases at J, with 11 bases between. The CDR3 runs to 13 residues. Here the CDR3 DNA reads TGTGCCAGCAGCTTAGCGGAGGTGGGGACCCAGTACTTC. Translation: CASSLAEVGTQYF.

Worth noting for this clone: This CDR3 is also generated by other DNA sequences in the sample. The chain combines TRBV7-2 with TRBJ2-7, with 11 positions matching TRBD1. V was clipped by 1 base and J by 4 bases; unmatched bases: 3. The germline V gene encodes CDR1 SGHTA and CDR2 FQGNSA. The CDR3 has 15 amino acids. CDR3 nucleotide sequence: TGTGCCAGCAGCTTAGGGGGACAGGGGGTGTACGAGCAGTACTTC. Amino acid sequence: CASSLGGQGVYEQYF.